A single sample gave rise to the 25 T cell receptor beta chains below, sequenced in a study of glioma-infiltrating T cells. The iRepertoire nested amplicon-rescue multiplex PCR amplified TCR alpha and beta CDR3s from RNA. In TCRdb, the multiplex PCR reads were re-called with MiXCR into one record per CDR3 protein. The sample includes 40,000 or so distinct CDR3 sequences, 20% to 25% of them seen just once. Material: glioma tissue, nonneoplastic brain tissue, or PBMCs (not recorded which). These receptors all stem from a human donor with low-grade glioma or glioblastoma, undergoing nonglioma brain surgery, or in good health (not recorded which).

This clonotype was counted at least ten times. J is TRBJ1-1 and V is TRBV20-1; D is unresolved. V lost 8 bases to trimming and J lost 0 bases, with 7 bases between them. This CDR3 comprises 11 residues. In germline, CDR1 is DFQATT, CDR2 SNEGSKA (reference sequence). The CDR3 loop reads CSPSMNTEAFF. In DNA, the CDR3 is TGCAGTCCATCAATGAACACTGAAGCTTTCTTT.

About this clonotype: Mismatch with germline at one junction end may stem from a read error. This chain joins TRBV3-1 and TRBJ2-1, with 14 nucleotides matching TRBD2. The germline V gene encodes CDR1 LGHDT and CDR2 YNNKEL (reference sequence). The CDR3 is 16 amino acids. The CDR3 loop reads CASSPTSGGALAQQLF. As DNA, the CDR3 is TGTGCCAGCAGCCCGACTAGCGGGGGGGCTTTAGCCCAGCAGCTCTTC.

With respect to this clonotype: A much larger clone differs from this one at a single base, so this may be a read error. The rearrangement joins TRBV20-1 to TRBJ2-7; 7 bases agree with TRBD2. This CDR3 is built from 15 residues. Germline lookup yields CDR1 DFQATT and CDR2 SNEGSKA (reference sequence). The CDR3 sequence: CSASSPGGLSCEQYF. CDR3 sequence (DNA): TGCAGTGCTAGTTCCCCCGGGGGGTTATCCTGCGAGCAGTACTTC.

Many counts were recorded for this clonotype. This sequence joins TRBV24-1 and TRBJ2-1, with D perhaps matching TRBD2 (5 bases). From germline, CDR1 is KGHDR and CDR2 SFDVKD. V lost 3 bases to trimming and J lost 8 bases, with 7 bases between them. This CDR3 comprises 12 residues. The CDR3 coding sequence is TGTGCCACCAGTGATAAACTAGATGAGCAGTTCTTC. This codes for CATSDKLDEQFF.

This clonotype was counted between two and nine times. A much larger clone is a single base away; this may be a read error. The chain links TRBV7-3 to TRBJ2-1; D is possibly TRBD1 (5 bases). Germline V lookup: CDR1 SGHTA, CDR2 FQGTGA. This CDR3 comprises 12 residues. This chain's CDR3 is CASSLNRNGQFF. CDR3 DNA: TGTGCCAGCAGCCTGAACAGGAATGGGCAGTTCTTC.

This clonotype was recorded many times. This sequence joins TRBV4-3 and TRBJ2-3; weak D call: TRBD1 (5 bases). This CDR3 contains 15 residues. V lost 0 bases to trimming and J lost 4 bases, with 11 bases between them. CDR1 is LGHNA and CDR2 is YSLEER in the germline V gene. Written as DNA, the CDR3 is TGCGCCAGCAGCCAAGAACCAGGGTTGGCAGATACGCAGTATTTT. Its translation is CASSQEPGLADTQYF.

The V and J genes are TRBV19 and TRBJ2-6; D remains unclear. Germline values: CDR1 LNHDA, CDR2 SQIVND (reference sequence). The CDR3 runs 17 residues. Trimming cost V 10 bases and J 0 bases, with 19 bases left between them. This chain's CDR3 is CATRKGLSDSGANVLTF. DNA for the CDR3: TGTGCCACCAGGAAAGGATTATCTGACTCTGGGGCCAACGTCCTGACTTTC.

This clonotype was seen many times. CDR3 coding DNA: TGTGCCAGCAGCCCCGGACAGAGACAAGAGACCCAGTACTTC. Its translation: CASSPGQRQETQYF. V gene TRBV7-9 combines with J gene TRBJ2-5; weak D call: TRBD1 (6 bases). V was trimmed by 5 bases and J by 2 bases, leaving 12 bases between them. In germline, CDR1 is SEHNR, CDR2 FQNEAQ (reference sequence). The CDR3 runs 14 residues.

The chain is built from TRBV19 and TRBJ2-5, with 11 bases identical to TRBD2. The V gene end was trimmed by 6 bases and the J gene end by 4 bases; junction bases not matched to a gene: 7. The V gene's germline CDR1 is LNHDA and CDR2 SQIVND (reference sequence). This CDR3 region has 15 residues. The CDR3 nucleotides are TGTGCCAGTAGAAGTAGCGGGGGGGCCGTAGAGACCCAGTACTTC. Its translation is CASRSSGGAVETQYF.

This clonotype was counted ten times or more. The rearrangement joins TRBV3-1 to TRBJ2-5; no clear D gene. Germline CDR1 and CDR2: LGHDT and YNNKEL (reference sequence). Trimming removed 5 bases from V and 2 bases from J, with 12 bases in between. The CDR3 spans 14 residues. The DNA for the CDR3 is TGTGCCAGCAGCTTCTCAGGAGCTCAAGAGACCCAGTACTTC. This gives the protein CASSFSGAQETQYF.

The chain recombines TRBV9 with TRBJ1-1, with D unresolved. The V end lost 4 bases, the J end lost 0 bases, and 10 bases lay between the germline ends. The CDR3 spans 14 residues. Germline V CDR1 and CDR2: SGDLS, YYNGEE. CDR3 amino acids: CASSPSWMNTEAFF. The CDR3, as DNA: TGTGCCAGCAGCCCTAGTTGGATGAACACTGAAGCTTTCTTT. The full variable domain, completed using reference TRBV9 and TRBJ1-1, is DSGVTQTPKHLITATGQRVTLRCSPRSGDLSVYWYQQSLDQGLQFLIQYYNGEERAKGNILERFSAQQFPDLHSELNLSSLELGDSALYFCASSPSWMNTEAFFGQGTRLTVV.

The CDR3 is CARPGGLAGTPNEQFF. The CDR3 nucleotides read TGTGCCAGGCCGGGCGGACTAGCGGGGACCCCCAATGAGCAGTTCTTC. V gene TRBV6-2 or TRBV6-3 combines with J gene TRBJ2-1; 12 nucleotides align to TRBD2. This CDR3 spans 16 amino acids. The junction had 12 bases not matched to a gene; V was cut back by 9 bases and J by 6 bases. Germline CDR1 is MNHEY and CDR2 is SVGEGT.

This clonotype appeared once. The chain uses TRBV29-1 and TRBJ1-2; D unresolved. V was cut by 3 bases and J by 4 bases, with 12 bases left in between. Germline lookup yields CDR1 SQVTM and CDR2 ANQGSEA. The CDR3 sequence is 13 residues long. The CDR3 bases are TGCAGCGTTGATGGCGGGCAGGCCTATGGCTACACCTTC. Translated, it gives CSVDGGQAYGYTF.

Regarding this clonotype: This may come from a read error, since a much larger clone is one base off. The chain combines TRBV7-9 with TRBJ1-3; D gene uncertain. The germline gives CDR1 SEHNR, CDR2 FQNEAQ (reference sequence). The CDR3 is made up of 16 amino acids. The germline V and J ends were trimmed by 5 bases and 4 bases, with 18 bases remaining between them. In DNA form, the CDR3 reads TGTGCCAGCAGCGACATAGCCACTTTGGGGGGAAACACCATATATTTT. Translating gives CASSDIATLGGNTIYF.

This clonotype was found many times. The chain recombines TRBV19 with TRBJ2-5; no clear D. The germline gives CDR1 LNHDA, CDR2 SQIVND (reference sequence). V lost 3 bases to trimming and J lost 7 bases, with 18 bases between them. The CDR3 is 15 amino acids. CDR3 sequence: CASSILEDGKMTQYF. CDR3 nucleotide sequence: TGTGCCAGTAGTATTTTGGAAGACGGCAAGATGACCCAGTACTTC.

This clonotype was observed many times. The chain carries TRBV4-1 and TRBJ2-5, with unresolved D. Germline V gives CDR1 MGHRA, CDR2 YSYEKL. The CDR3 is made up of 16 amino acids. Trimming stripped 1 base from V and 1 base from J, with 13 bases between. CDR3: CASSQGHLSGQETQYF. The CDR3 bases are TGCGCCAGCAGCCAAGGGCATCTTTCCGGCCAAGAGACCCAGTACTTC.

This clonotype was seen many times. The chain uses TRBV7-9 and TRBJ2-1; D may match TRBD1 or TRBD2 (5 bases each). The germline gives CDR1 SEHNR, CDR2 FQNEAQ (reference sequence). CDR3 length: 16 residues. Trimming removed 1 base from V and 2 bases from J, with 12 bases in between. In DNA form, the CDR3 reads TGTGCCAGCAGCTTAGGACGGGGCGCGCCCTACAATGAGCAGTTCTTC. This sequence encodes CASSLGRGAPYNEQFF.

The chain employs TRBV2 and TRBJ2-1; D could derive from TRBD1 or TRBD2 (5 bases each). The CDR3 totals 15 residues. With 1 base removed from V and 3 bases from J, the gap between germline ends came to 10 bases. CDR1 and CDR2 (germline): SNHLY, FYNNEI. CDR3 protein: CASSEGARGYNEQFF. CDR3 coding DNA: TGTGCCAGCAGTGAAGGAGCGAGGGGCTACAATGAGCAGTTCTTC.

This clonotype was detected ten times or more. V usage is TRBV29-1 and J usage is TRBJ1-1, with D tentatively TRBD1 (6 bases). The CDR3 covers 14 residues. Trimming shortened V by 7 bases and J by 0 bases, and 15 bases separated the two germline ends. The V gene's germline CDR1 is SQVTM and CDR2 ANQGSEA. The CDR3 is CSAHIQGLNTEAFF. The CDR3 DNA reads as TGCAGCGCCCACATACAGGGTTTGAACACTGAAGCTTTCTTT.

This clonotype was seen more than once but under ten times. The V call is TRBV2, the J call TRBJ2-5, with D perhaps being TRBD1 or TRBD2 (6 bases each). Germline lookup yields CDR1 SNHLY and CDR2 FYNNEI. This CDR3 is built from 13 residues. The ends were cut back, 4 bases at V and 7 bases at J, with 13 bases in the middle. In nucleotides, the CDR3 is TGTGCCAGCAGTGGACGGGGGCTGGGGACCCAGTACTTC. Translating gives CASSGRGLGTQYF.

This clonotype was detected a few times. CDR3 loop: CASGEGQGYEQYF. The CDR3 DNA reads TGTGCCAGCGGCGAGGGACAGGGGTACGAGCAGTACTTC. The rearrangement links TRBV5-4 to TRBJ2-7, with 10 positions matching TRBD1. Germline CDR1 and CDR2: SGHNT and YYREEE (reference sequence). The CDR3 length is 13 residues. With 7 bases clipped from V and 4 bases from J, the junction kept 5 bases outside the gene matches.

The genes are TRBV3-1 and TRBJ2-7; TRBD1 or TRBD2 may be the D gene (6 bases each). This CDR3 has 13 residues. Deletions cut 2 bases from V and 7 bases from J, with 12 bases between. CDR1 is LGHDT and CDR2 is YNNKEL in the germline V gene (reference sequence). CDR3 DNA sequence: TGTGCCAGCAGCCAACTAAGGGGGGCGGAGCAGTACTTC. It is translated as CASSQLRGAEQYF.

This chain uses TRBV7-9 with TRBJ1-1; weak D call: TRBD1 (6 bases). Germline V gene sequence: CDR1 SEHNR, CDR2 FQNEAQ (reference sequence). Trimming pared 4 bases from V and 2 bases from J, leaving 17 bases between. The CDR3 has 16 amino acids. The DNA for the CDR3 is TGTGCCAGCAGCTCCGACCGGGACACACAAAACACTGAAGCTTTCTTT. It codes for CASSSDRDTQNTEAFF. Complete variable domain (other parts from reference TRBV7-9 and TRBJ1-1): DTGVSQNPRHKITKRGQNVTFRCDPISEHNRLYWYRQTLGQGPEFLTYFQNEAQLEKSRLLSDRFSAERPKGSFSTLEIQRTEQGDSAMYLCASSSDRDTQNTEAFFGQGTRLTVV.

As for this clonotype: This may stem from a read error, because a much larger clone lies one nucleotide away. This rearrangement joins TRBV12-3 or TRBV12-4 to TRBJ1-2, with D tentatively TRBD1 (6 bases). The CDR3 runs 14 residues. V lost 1 base and J lost 4, with 10 bases in between. CDR3: CASSLGGALYGYTF. In DNA, the CDR3 is TGTGCCAGCAGTTTAGGGGGGGCGCTCTATGGCTACACCTTC.

This clonotype was detected a few times. This may be a read error: a much more frequent sequence differs by one nucleotide. The CDR3 DNA sequence: TGTGCCAGCGGTTACCACGAACGACTAGCGGGAAGCAATGAGCAGTTCTTC. This codes for CASGYHERLAGSNEQFF. This rearrangement joins TRBV6-6 to TRBJ2-1; 11 bases map to TRBD2. The germline V gene has CDR1 MNHNY and CDR2 SVGAGI (reference sequence). This CDR3 is built from 17 residues.